This T cell receptor beta chain is from a study of T cell repertoires in cytomegalovirus infection. Background on the study: Public TCR beta signatures provided an indication of both CMV infection and a matching HLA type.

With 4 bases removed from V and 2 bases from J, the gap between germline ends came to 2 bases. Germline CDR1 SEHNR, CDR2 FQNEAQ (reference sequence). The CDR3 has 11 residues. General study findings and limits: Dominating the ex vivo response were TCR beta clonotypes that were CMV-specific and HLA-C-restricted. Of the TCR beta families, the public ones yielded a cumulative frequency that identified carriers of CMV plus the relevant HLA.

This clonotype has at least ten counts. Its target is not known. TCRdb used MiXCR to reprocess the reads, holding one entry per CDR3 protein. The sample carries 150,000 to 200,000 distinct CDR3 sequences, roughly 9% recorded once. The sequenced sample was PBMCs. This TCR was recovered from a human donor in good health (CMV status not recorded). Some clones in this sample may be carry-over from other donors' samples. The V call is TRBV7-9, the J call TRBJ1-2; D ambiguous. The CDR3, as DNA: TGTGCCAGCAGCTCCAACTATGGCTACACCTTC. This gives the protein CASSSNYGYTF.